Below, 28 T cell receptor beta chains from the same sample are listed, as sequenced in a study of CD8 T cells in seronegative destructive rheumatoid arthritis. Clones were sequenced by immunoSEQ multiplex PCR, and TCRdb holds only the in-frame ones, with some missing. The sample lists about 13,000 clones, roughly 80% occurring once. Sequencing was carried out using CD8+ T cells from blood. The receptor set was obtained from a woman aged 30 to 49 with seronegative destructive rheumatoid arthritis.

This sequence joins TRBV7-9 and TRBJ2-7; the match to TRBD1 covers 8 bases. V lost 6 bases to trimming and J lost 2 bases; unmatched junction nucleotides: 9. The germline CDR1 and CDR2 sequences are SEHNR and FQNEAQ (reference sequence). CDR3 length equals 15 residues. This CDR3 is CASSSPEQGAYEQYF. The CDR3 DNA reads TGTGCCAGCAGTTCTCCCGAACAGGGGGCCTACGAGCAGTACTTC.

The chain carries TRBV7-9 and TRBJ1-1, with D perhaps matching TRBD1 (5 bases). Germline CDR1 SEHNR, CDR2 FQNEAQ (reference sequence). The germline V and J ends were trimmed by 5 bases and 2 bases, with 21 bases remaining between them. This CDR3 spans 17 amino acids. CDR3 DNA: TGTGCCAGCAGCACCCGAGGCGGGGGAACCGCTAACACTGAAGCTTTCTTT. Its protein product is CASSTRGGGTANTEAFF.

The chain recombines TRBV7-6 with TRBJ2-1; D is undetermined. Trimming removed 1 base at V and 6 bases at J, with 4 bases between. Germline V gene lookup returns CDR1 SGHVS and CDR2 FNYEAQ. The CDR3 totals 12 residues. CDR3 in DNA: TGTGCCAGCAGCTTAGTCGTCAATGAGCAGTTCTTC. Amino acid sequence: CASSLVVNEQFF.

This sequence joins TRBV7-9 and TRBJ2-7; TRBD1 matches 7 bases. This CDR3 comprises 12 residues. CDR1 and CDR2 from the germline V gene are SEHNR and FQNEAQ (reference sequence). J was trimmed by 2 bases and V by 5 bases; bases with no gene match: 0. DNA for the CDR3: TGTGCCAGCAGCACAGGGGCCTACGAGCAGTACGTC. Amino acid sequence: CASSTGAYEQYV.

The V and J genes are TRBV2 and TRBJ1-4; D is unclear. The V gene lost 3 bases and the J gene lost 7 bases, with 24 bases spanning the gap. The germline V gene has CDR1 SNHLY and CDR2 FYNNEI. This CDR3 comprises 18 residues. CDR3 residues: CASSDEGGLTATIEKLFF. For the CDR3, the DNA is TGTGCCAGCAGTGATGAGGGTGGCCTCACGGCCACAATTGAAAAACTGTTTTTT.

The chain combines TRBV5-5 with TRBJ2-7; D may be TRBD2 (6 bases). V was cut by 4 bases and J by 1 base, with 18 bases left in between. The CDR3 runs 16 residues. Germline-derived CDR1 and CDR2 are SGHKS and YYEKEE (reference sequence). CDR3 DNA sequence: TGTGCCAGCAGCCAGTTAATCGGGGGTGCATCCTACGAGCAGTACTTC. Its protein is CASSQLIGGASYEQYF.

The V gene is TRBV7-9, the J gene TRBJ1-4, with D perhaps matching TRBD1 (6 bases). CDR3 length: 17 amino acids. The V and J ends lost 5 bases and 8 bases respectively, with 24 bases between them. Germline CDR1 SEHNR, CDR2 FQNEAQ (reference sequence). CDR3 sequence: CASSPRQPGVAGEKLFF. The CDR3 DNA sequence: TGTGCCAGCAGCCCACGGCAACCAGGGGTGGCTGGGGAAAAACTGTTTTTT.

The CDR3 loop is CSVRQLDTNTIYF. Here the CDR3 DNA reads TGCAGCGTCCGACAGCTTGATACCAACACCATATATTTT. The chain has TRBV29-1 and TRBJ1-3, with a tentative D call TRBD1 (5 bases). The V end lost 6 bases, the J end lost 7 bases, and 16 bases lay between the germline ends. This CDR3 is 13 amino acids long. CDR1 is SQVTM, CDR2 ANQGSEA, per germline.

This chain links TRBV11-2 with TRBJ1-1; tentatively, D is TRBD1 (5 bases). The CDR3 runs 17 residues. With 5 bases removed from V and 1 base from J, the gap between germline ends came to 20 bases. CDR1 and CDR2 (germline): SGHAT, FQNNGV. CDR3 DNA: TGTGCCAGCAGCCCCTGGGGGGGTCTGGTCGAGAACACTGAAGCTTTCTTT. It yields the protein CASSPWGGLVENTEAFF.

By share, this clone counts as large. The chain is built from TRBV4-1 and TRBJ2-1; D gene uncertain. Germline CDR1 MGHRA, CDR2 YSYEKL. V lost 0 bases to trimming and J lost 4 bases, with 10 bases between them. The CDR3 length is 15 residues. Here the CDR3 DNA reads TGCGCCAGCAGCCAAGAGCCGGCGGCTTACAATGAGCAGTTCTTC. Amino acid sequence: CASSQEPAAYNEQFF.

V is TRBV7-9 and J is TRBJ1-1, with D unclear. Germline V gene sequence: CDR1 SEHNR, CDR2 FQNEAQ (reference sequence). CDR3 length: 13 residues. V lost 4 bases to trimming and J lost 6 bases, with 12 bases between them. The CDR3 DNA reads TGTGCCAGCAGCTCGGGGTCTGGGGCTGAAGCTTTCTTT. Amino acid sequence: CASSSGSGAEAFF.

This chain links TRBV6-6 with TRBJ1-2, with 8 bases fitting TRBD1. Germline trimming cut 2 bases from V and 4 bases from J; bases unmatched to any gene: 6. Per germline, CDR1 MNHNY and CDR2 SVGAGI (reference sequence). The CDR3 covers 15 residues. CDR3 in amino acids: CASSYRTGLTYGYTF. The CDR3 nucleotides are TGTGCCAGCAGTTACCGGACAGGGCTTACCTATGGCTACACCTTC.

The chain joins TRBV27 to TRBJ1-2, with 9 bases identical to TRBD1. Germline assignment: CDR1 MNHEY and CDR2 SMNVEV (reference sequence). The CDR3 is made up of 14 amino acids. The junction had 4 bases not matched to a gene; V was cut back by 4 bases and J by 4 bases. For the CDR3, the DNA is TGTGCCAGCAGTTGGGGACAGGGATCCTATGGCTACACCTTC. This encodes CASSWGQGSYGYTF.

This clone was seen a handful of times. The chain joins TRBV6-4 to TRBJ2-1, with TRBD2 matching 8 bases. V shed 3 bases, J shed 3 bases, and the junction held 4 bases outside the gene matches. The CDR3 spans 15 residues. Germline loops: CDR1 MRHNA, CDR2 SNTAGT. The CDR3 loop reads CASSESSGGYNEQFF. Here the CDR3 DNA reads TGTGCCAGCAGTGAGTCCAGCGGGGGCTACAATGAGCAGTTCTTC.

The rearrangement uses TRBV9 and TRBJ2-7, with D perhaps matching TRBD1 (5 bases). The ends were cut back, 0 bases at V and 5 bases at J, with 12 bases in the middle. This CDR3 has 14 residues. Germline CDR1 is SGDLS and CDR2 is YYNGEE. Written as DNA, the CDR3 is TGTGCCAGCAGCGTAGTAGGGGAAGGAAACGAGCAGTACTTC. Its translation: CASSVVGEGNEQYF. Filled out from reference TRBV9 and TRBJ2-7, the complete variable domain reads DSGVTQTPKHLITATGQRVTLRCSPRSGDLSVYWYQQSLDQGLQFLIQYYNGEERAKGNILERFSAQQFPDLHSELNLSSLELGDSALYFCASSVVGEGNEQYFGPGTRLTVT.

In its sample, this clone was seen a few times. The chain combines TRBV2 with TRBJ2-7; D is undetermined. Trimming pared 10 bases from V and 3 bases from J, leaving 13 bases between. The CDR3 is 12 amino acids. In germline, CDR1 is SNHLY, CDR2 FYNNEI. Here the CDR3 DNA reads TGTGCCACCGCGGTTCCGGGCTACGAGCAGTACTTC. Translation gives CATAVPGYEQYF.

This clone was detected a few times. The chain couples TRBV5-1 to TRBJ2-7; D ambiguous. The CDR3 spans 11 residues. The germline V and J ends were trimmed by 5 bases and 0 bases, with 3 bases remaining between them. Per germline, CDR1 SGHRS and CDR2 YFSETQ. CDR3 sequence: CASSSSYEQYF. As DNA, the CDR3 is TGCGCCAGCAGTAGCTCCTACGAGCAGTACTTC.

This chain connects TRBV7-9 to TRBJ2-3; no clear D. The CDR3 length is 16 residues. The V end was cut by 5 bases, the J end by 1 base, with 16 bases between. Per germline, CDR1 SEHNR and CDR2 FQNEAQ (reference sequence). This CDR3 is CASSPAIPIGTDTQYF. The CDR3 bases are TGTGCCAGCAGCCCTGCTATACCCATTGGCACAGATACGCAGTATTTT. The full variable domain, with the rest looked up from reference TRBV7-9 and TRBJ2-3, is DTGVSQNPRHKITKRGQNVTFRCDPISEHNRLYWYRQTLGQGPEFLTYFQNEAQLEKSRLLSDRFSAERPKGSFSTLEIQRTEQGDSAMYLCASSPAIPIGTDTQYFGPGTRLTVL.

This clone was seen only a few times. The chain uses TRBV28 and TRBJ1-2; the D gene is possibly TRBD1 (5 bases). Trimming shortened V by 4 bases and J by 6 bases, and 18 bases separated the two germline ends. Germline CDR1 is MDHEN and CDR2 is SYDVKM. The length of the CDR3 is 15 residues. The CDR3 loop reads CASSSRIETVDGYTF. The DNA for the CDR3 is TGTGCCAGCAGTTCACGTATAGAGACAGTCGATGGCTACACCTTC.

The J gene is TRBJ2-1, the V gene TRBV7-9, with TRBD1 identical over 10 bases. Germline CDR1 is SEHNR and CDR2 is FQNEAQ (reference sequence). The V and J ends lost 4 bases and 9 bases, in that order; junction bases with no gene match: 6. The CDR3 runs 14 residues. This CDR3 is CASSSGTGEAEQFF. The CDR3 bases are TGTGCCAGCAGCTCCGGGACAGGGGAGGCTGAGCAGTTCTTC.

The chain employs TRBV6-5 and TRBJ1-5; weak D call: TRBD1 (6 bases). The CDR3 loop spans 15 amino acids. Germline V CDR1 and CDR2: MNHEY, SVGAGI. V lost 6 bases and J lost 4, with 16 bases in between. CDR3 DNA sequence: TGTGCCAGCAGCCCCGACAGGACGGGGAATCAGCCCCAGCATTTT. Amino acids: CASSPDRTGNQPQHF.

In regard to this clone: An end of the junction does not agree with germline; a read error may underlie this. The J gene is TRBJ2-2, the V gene TRBV6-5; D might be TRBD2 (5 bases). CDR3 length: 14 amino acids. The V gene's germline CDR1 is MNHEY and CDR2 SVGAGI. This CDR3 is CASSYGFNTGDLFF. The DNA of the CDR3 is TGTGCCAGCAGTTACGGCTTTAACACCGGGGATCTGTTTTTT.

The chain has TRBV4-1 and TRBJ1-4; 7 bases map to TRBD1. With V trimmed by 1 base and J by 5 bases, 4 bases remained unmatched. The CDR3 extends over 15 amino acids. Per germline, CDR1 MGHRA and CDR2 YSYEKL. CDR3: CASSQVDRSNEKLFF. DNA for the CDR3: TGCGCCAGCAGCCAAGTGGACAGGAGCAATGAAAAACTGTTTTTT.

V and J are TRBV18 and TRBJ2-7; TRBD1 aligns across 8 bases. CDR3 length: 14 amino acids. CDR1 is KGHSH and CDR2 is LQKENI in the germline V gene. Trimming at V came to 3 bases and at J to 6 bases, leaving 7 bases not matched to a gene. CDR3 sequence reads: CASSPDRDVAEQYF. The CDR3 DNA is TGTGCCAGCTCACCGGACAGGGATGTTGCCGAGCAGTACTTC. Full variable domain (missing parts from reference TRBV18 and TRBJ2-7): NAGVMQNPRHLVRRRGQEARLRCSPMKGHSHVYWYRQLPEEGLKFMVYLQKENIIDESGMPKERFSAEFPKEGPSILRIQQVVRGDSAAYFCASSPDRDVAEQYFGPGTRLTVT.

The chain joins TRBV7-6 to TRBJ2-3; the match to TRBD1 covers 8 bases. The CDR3 has 17 amino acids. The V segment lost 2 bases and the J segment 2 bases; nucleotides outside the gene matches: 9. CDR1 is SGHVS and CDR2 is FNYEAQ in the germline V gene. The CDR3 spells CASSLFAGQESTDTQYF. The CDR3 bases are TGTGCCAGCAGCTTATTTGCGGGACAGGAATCCACAGATACGCAGTATTTT.

This chain links TRBV6-5 with TRBJ2-7; the D gene is possibly TRBD1 (6 bases). The CDR3 covers 15 residues. The germline V gene has CDR1 MNHEY and CDR2 SVGAGI. Between the trimmed V and J ends, which lost 2 bases and 2 bases, there was a span of 13 bases. CDR3: CASSYARGQAYEQYV. The CDR3 coding sequence is TGTGCCAGCAGTTACGCCAGGGGACAAGCCTACGAGCAGTACGTC.

The count of this clone is one. The gene calls are TRBV2 and TRBJ2-2; possible D gene TRBD2, 6 bases. CDR1 SNHLY and CDR2 FYNNEI come from the germline V gene. CDR3 length: 12 residues. CDR3 sequence (DNA): TGTGCAGGGGAGGTGAACACCGGGGAGCTGTTTTTT. It codes for CAGEVNTGELFF.

This chain links TRBV9 with TRBJ1-1; TRBD1 agrees at 8 bases. Per germline, CDR1 SGDLS and CDR2 YYNGEE. The CDR3 sequence is 14 residues long. The V segment lost 3 bases and the J segment 4 bases; nucleotides outside the gene matches: 5. This CDR3 is CASSAGGGRTEAFF. Here the CDR3 DNA reads TGTGCCAGCAGCGCAGGGGGCGGACGCACTGAAGCTTTCTTT.